These T cell receptor beta chains were read from a single sample in a study of T cell responses to AZD1222 COVID-19 vaccine. The assay was immunoSEQ multiplex PCR, and TCRdb's table has in-frame clones only and misses some. The profile shows around 150,000 clones, 90% to 95% of them singletons. This sample comprised peripheral blood, obtained on day 0 of AZD1222 vaccination. These receptors came from an adult in good health. Both conserved end residues are part of each CDR3. A D gene is named only where the DNA matches it firmly. Rows give clone size only sometimes, using once, few, many, or a class for an expanded clone.

>TRBV5-1|.|.|TRBJ1-6
TGCGCCACCTCTCCCGGGACGGAGGATTCACCCCTCCACTTT
CATSPGTEDSPLHF
>TRBV1|.|.|TRBJ2-1
TGCACCAGCAGCCAAGCGGGACTAGCGGACAATGAGCAGTTCTTC
CTSSQAGLADNEQFF
>TRBV10-3|.|.|TRBJ2-3
TGTGCCACCGCCAGAGAAGGCAACACAGATACGCAGTATTTT
CATAREGNTDTQYF
>TRBV18|.|.|TRBJ1-3
TGTGCCAGCTCTCCCAGTCAAGCGCGTGGAAACACCATATATTTT
CASSPSQARGNTIYF
>TRBV4-3|.|.|TRBJ2-7
TGCGCCAGCAGCCAAACTCCCGGAATAAACTACGAGCAGTACTTC
CASSQTPGINYEQYF
>TRBV29-1|.|.|TRBJ2-1
TGCAGCGTTGTAGGGACGACCTCCTACAATGAGCAGTTCTTC
CSVVGTTSYNEQFF
>TRBV4-2|.|.|TRBJ2-7
TGTGCCAGCAGCCCAACCGGGACCACTCCTTGCGAGCAGTACTTC
CASSPTGTTPCEQYF
>TRBV20-1|.|.|TRBJ1-1
TGCAGGGGGGGGGCGGGCACTGAAGCTTTCTTT
CRGGAGTEAFF
>TRBV5-4|TRBD2|.|TRBJ2-1
TGTGCCAGCAGCTTGAACTTACTAGCGGGGCAAGGCTACAATGAGCAGTTCTTC
CASSLNLLAGQGYNEQFF
>TRBV27|TRBD1|.|TRBJ1-6
TGTGCCAGCAGTTTGCTACAGGGGGGGGACCTAAGCTCCTATAATTCACCCCTCCACTTT
CASSLLQGGDLSSYNSPLHF
>TRBV11-2|TRBD1|.|TRBJ2-1
TGTGCCAGCAGCCCCTCCGGGACAGGGGGCTTCTTC
CASSPSGTGGFF
>TRBV5-8|TRBD2|once|TRBJ2-1
TGTGCCAGCAGCGCACCCCGGCGGGAGGGCCCGATGGGTGAGCAGTTCTTC
CASSAPRREGPMGEQFF
>TRBV7-8|.|.|TRBJ2-7
TGTGCCAGCAGCCCCGAACAGGGAGACTACGAGCAGTACTTC
CASSPEQGDYEQYF
>TRBV5-4|TRBD2|.|TRBJ2-7
TGTGCCAGCAGCCTGGACGGGGGGGTGTCCTACGAGCAGTACTTC
CASSLDGGVSYEQYF
>TRBV6-4|.|.|TRBJ1-6
TGTGCCAGCAGCCGAGAGGGAGCGGGGAATTCACCCCTCCACTTT
CASSREGAGNSPLHF
>TRBV4-1|TRBD1|.|TRBJ1-2
TGCGCCAGCAGCCAAGATTACCGCTGGACAGGGGATGGCTACACCTTC
CASSQDYRWTGDGYTF
>TRBV3-1/TRBV3-2|.|.|TRBJ2-2
TGTGCCAGCAGCCCGACTAGTTACACCGGGGAGCTGTTTTTT
CASSPTSYTGELFF
>TRBV5-1|.|.|TRBJ1-2
TGCGCCAGCAGCCCACAGGGAGATGGCTACACCTTC
CASSPQGDGYTF
>TRBV15|.|.|TRBJ1-2
TGTGCCACCAGTTCGATGGTCGGCTACACCTTC
CATSSMVGYTF
>TRBV21-1|.|.|TRBJ1-4
TGTGCCAGCAGCGAGGGTGTTACTAATGAAAAACTGTTTTTT
CASSEGVTNEKLFF
>TRBV3-1/TRBV3-2|.|.|TRBJ2-2
TGTGCCAGCAGCCGGCGGGATAACACCGGGGAGCTGTTTTTT
CASSRRDNTGELFF
>TRBV6-5|TRBD2|.|TRBJ2-1
TGTGCCAGCAGTTACTCGGGCGGGAGTGAGAATGAGCAGTTCTTC
CASSYSGGSENEQFF
>TRBV18|.|.|TRBJ2-7
TGTGCCAGCTCACCACCCGGTAGTAGCCGACTGAGGGAGCAGTACTTC
CASSPPGSSRLREQYF
>TRBV28|.|.|TRBJ1-5
TGTGCCAGCAGACCACAGGGAAGGGCCCAGCATTTT
CASRPQGRAQHF
>TRBV5-1|.|.|TRBJ1-2
TGCGCCAGCAGCGGTGGTGGCACATCTAACTATGGCTACACCTTC
CASSGGGTSNYGYTF
>TRBV4-3|TRBD1|once|TRBJ1-4
TGCGCCAGCAGCCAAGAGGGGACAGGGAGTGAAAAACTGTTTTTT
CASSQEGTGSEKLFF
>TRBV2|.|.|TRBJ2-7
TGTGCCAGCAGTGATAGTGGGTACGAGCAGTACTTC
CASSDSGYEQYF